This TCR beta chain was identified in a study of T-cell memory formation after mild COVID-19. This clonotype showed up many times. TCRdb re-analysed the 5' RACE reads in MiXCR, keeping a single row per CDR3 protein. The sample consists of around 140,000 distinct CDR3 sequences, about 5.5% of them appearing once. The CDR3 contains 13 residues. Deletions cut 3 bases from V and 4 bases from J, with 9 bases between. This TCR was recovered from an adult woman who had mild COVID-19 (a few samples of this study predate the infection). Cell type and time point are not known. Material for sequencing was PBMCs or a T cell subset sorted from them (not recorded which). The chain combines TRBV12-3 or TRBV12-4 with TRBJ1-2, with D unresolved. CDR3 sequence (DNA): TGTGCCAGCAGTTTGAGGCGGGGCTATGGCTACACCTTC. This encodes CASSLRRGYGYTF.